One TCR beta chain is described in this entry. The antigen is not known. Germline is not matched at one junction end, which may reflect a read error. The library came from three nested PCR rounds adapted from ARM-PCR protocols. TCRdb ran MiXCR on the multiplex PCR reads and lists one entry per CDR3 protein. The table lists tens of thousands of distinct CDR3 sequences, around 65% of them singletons. This entry is derived from a study of tumor and adjacent non-tumor tissue in lung cancer. Across the study: Aged about 31 to 80 years, patients included 10 men and 5 women with stage I to III disease. Samples averaged roughly 4.4 million productive TCRbeta reads each. General study results and limits: In normal lung, the top 100 clones were significantly more dominant than in tumor.

No cell sorting was done before RNA was extracted from the tissue. Germline V gives CDR1 SGHDT, CDR2 YYEEEE. The CDR3 is 13 amino acids. This TCR derives from a woman aged 70 to 79 with non-small cell lung cancer. The V gene is TRBV5-6, the J gene TRBJ2-3; D ambiguous. The sequencing sample was made of lung tumor tissue. CDR3 in DNA: TGTGTCAGCAGCTATGGGAAGCAGAATACACAGTATTTT. It is translated as CVSSYGKQNTQYF.